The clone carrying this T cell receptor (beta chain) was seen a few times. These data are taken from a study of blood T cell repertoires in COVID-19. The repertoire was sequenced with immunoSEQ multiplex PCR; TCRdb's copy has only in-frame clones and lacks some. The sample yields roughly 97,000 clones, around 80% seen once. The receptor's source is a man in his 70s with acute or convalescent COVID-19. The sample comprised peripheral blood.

The CDR3 is CASSQTSGRNQPQHF. CDR3 coding DNA: TGTGCCAGCAGTCAAACCTCTGGGCGCAATCAGCCCCAGCATTTT. V is TRBV28 and J is TRBJ1-5; D is undetermined. Germline assignment: CDR1 MDHEN and CDR2 SYDVKM. The CDR3 contains 15 residues. V was clipped by 5 bases and J by 2 bases, with 13 bases between them.